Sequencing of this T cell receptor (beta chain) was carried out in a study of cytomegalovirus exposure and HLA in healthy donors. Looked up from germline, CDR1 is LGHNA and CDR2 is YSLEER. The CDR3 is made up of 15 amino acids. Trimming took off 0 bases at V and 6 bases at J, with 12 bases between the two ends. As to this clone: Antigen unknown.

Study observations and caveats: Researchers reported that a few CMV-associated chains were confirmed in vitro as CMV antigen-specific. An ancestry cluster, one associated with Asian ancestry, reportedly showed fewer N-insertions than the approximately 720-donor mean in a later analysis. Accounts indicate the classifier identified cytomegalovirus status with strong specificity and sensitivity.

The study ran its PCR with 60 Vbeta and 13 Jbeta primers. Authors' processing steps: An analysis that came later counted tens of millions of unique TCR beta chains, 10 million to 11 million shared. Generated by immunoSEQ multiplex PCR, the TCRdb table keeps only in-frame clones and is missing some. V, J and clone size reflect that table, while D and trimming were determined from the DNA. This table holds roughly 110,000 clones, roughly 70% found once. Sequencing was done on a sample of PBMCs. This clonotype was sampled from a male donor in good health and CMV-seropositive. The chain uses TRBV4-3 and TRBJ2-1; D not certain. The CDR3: CASSQEALRGNEQFF. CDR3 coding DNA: TGCGCCAGCAGCCAAGAGGCATTGCGAGGCAATGAGCAGTTCTTC.